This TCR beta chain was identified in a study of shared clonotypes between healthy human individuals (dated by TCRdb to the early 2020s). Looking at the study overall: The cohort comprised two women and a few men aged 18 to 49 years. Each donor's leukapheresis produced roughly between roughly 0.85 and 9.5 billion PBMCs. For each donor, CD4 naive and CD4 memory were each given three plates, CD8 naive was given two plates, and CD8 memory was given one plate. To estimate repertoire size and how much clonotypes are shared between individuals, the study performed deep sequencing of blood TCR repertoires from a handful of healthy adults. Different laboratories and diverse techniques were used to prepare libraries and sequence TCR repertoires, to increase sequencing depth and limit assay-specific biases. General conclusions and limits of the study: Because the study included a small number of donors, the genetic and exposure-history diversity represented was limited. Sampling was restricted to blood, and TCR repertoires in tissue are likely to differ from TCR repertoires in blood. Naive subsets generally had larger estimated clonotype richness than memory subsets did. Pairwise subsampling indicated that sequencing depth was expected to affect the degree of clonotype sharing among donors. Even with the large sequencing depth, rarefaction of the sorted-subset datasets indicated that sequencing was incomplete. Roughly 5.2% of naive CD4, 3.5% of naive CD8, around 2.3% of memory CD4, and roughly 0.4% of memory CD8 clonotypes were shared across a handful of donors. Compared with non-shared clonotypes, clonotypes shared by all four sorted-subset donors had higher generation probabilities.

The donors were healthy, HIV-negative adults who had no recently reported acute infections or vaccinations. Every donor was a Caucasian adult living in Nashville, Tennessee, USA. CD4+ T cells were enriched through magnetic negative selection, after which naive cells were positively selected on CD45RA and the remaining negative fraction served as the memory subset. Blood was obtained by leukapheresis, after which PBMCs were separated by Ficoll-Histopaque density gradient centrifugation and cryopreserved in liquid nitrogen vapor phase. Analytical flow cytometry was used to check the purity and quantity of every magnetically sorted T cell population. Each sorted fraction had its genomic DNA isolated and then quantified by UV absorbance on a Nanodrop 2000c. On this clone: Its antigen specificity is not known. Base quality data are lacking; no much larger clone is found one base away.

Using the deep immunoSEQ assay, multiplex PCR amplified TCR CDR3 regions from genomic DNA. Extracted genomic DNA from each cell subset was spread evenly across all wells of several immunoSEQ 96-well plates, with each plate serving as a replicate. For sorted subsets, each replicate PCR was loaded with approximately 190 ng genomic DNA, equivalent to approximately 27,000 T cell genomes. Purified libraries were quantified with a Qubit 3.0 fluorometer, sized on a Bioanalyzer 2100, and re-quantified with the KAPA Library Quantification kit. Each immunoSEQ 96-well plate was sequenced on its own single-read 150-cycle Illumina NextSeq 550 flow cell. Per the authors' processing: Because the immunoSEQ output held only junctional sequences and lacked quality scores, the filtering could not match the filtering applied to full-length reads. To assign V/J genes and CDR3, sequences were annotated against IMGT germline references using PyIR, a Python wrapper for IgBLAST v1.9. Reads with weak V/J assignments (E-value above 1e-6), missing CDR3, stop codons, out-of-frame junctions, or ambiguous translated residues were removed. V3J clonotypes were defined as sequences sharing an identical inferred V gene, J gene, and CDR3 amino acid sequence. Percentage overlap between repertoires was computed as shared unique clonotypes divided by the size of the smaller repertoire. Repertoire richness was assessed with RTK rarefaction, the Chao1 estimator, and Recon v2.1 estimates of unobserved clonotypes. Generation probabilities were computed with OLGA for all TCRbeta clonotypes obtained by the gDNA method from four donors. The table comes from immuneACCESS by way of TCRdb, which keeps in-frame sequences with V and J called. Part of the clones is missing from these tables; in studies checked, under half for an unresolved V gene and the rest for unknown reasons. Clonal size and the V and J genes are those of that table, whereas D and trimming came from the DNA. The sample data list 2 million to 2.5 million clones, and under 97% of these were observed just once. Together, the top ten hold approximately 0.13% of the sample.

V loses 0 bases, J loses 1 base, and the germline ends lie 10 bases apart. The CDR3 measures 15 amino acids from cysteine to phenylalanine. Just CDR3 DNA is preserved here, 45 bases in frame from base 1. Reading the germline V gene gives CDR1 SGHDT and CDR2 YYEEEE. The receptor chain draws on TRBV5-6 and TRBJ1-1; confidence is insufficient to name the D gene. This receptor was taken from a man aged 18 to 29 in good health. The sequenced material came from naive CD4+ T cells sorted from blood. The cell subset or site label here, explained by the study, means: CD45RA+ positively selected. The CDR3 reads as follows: CASSLVHTSNTEAFF. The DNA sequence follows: TGTGCCAGCAGCTTGGTACACACTTCGAACACTGAAGCTTTCTTT.